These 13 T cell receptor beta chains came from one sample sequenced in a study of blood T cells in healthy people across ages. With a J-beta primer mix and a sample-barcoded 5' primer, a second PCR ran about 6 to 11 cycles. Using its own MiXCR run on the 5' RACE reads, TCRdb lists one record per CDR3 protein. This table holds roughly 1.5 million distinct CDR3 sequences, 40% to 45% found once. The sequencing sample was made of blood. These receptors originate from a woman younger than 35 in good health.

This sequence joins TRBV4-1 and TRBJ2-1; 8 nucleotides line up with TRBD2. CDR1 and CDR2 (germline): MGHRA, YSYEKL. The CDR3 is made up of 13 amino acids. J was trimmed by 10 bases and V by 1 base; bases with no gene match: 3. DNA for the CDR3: TGCGCCAGCAGCCAAGCGGGGGGGTGCGAGCAGTTCTTC. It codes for CASSQAGGCEQFF.

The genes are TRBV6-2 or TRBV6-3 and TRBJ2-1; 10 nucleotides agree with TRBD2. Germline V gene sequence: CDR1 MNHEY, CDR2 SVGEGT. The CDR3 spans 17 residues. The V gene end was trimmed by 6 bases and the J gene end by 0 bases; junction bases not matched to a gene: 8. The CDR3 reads CASRLQAGGSSYNEQFF. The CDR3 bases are TGTGCCAGCAGGCTTCAAGCGGGAGGGAGCTCCTACAATGAGCAGTTCTTC.

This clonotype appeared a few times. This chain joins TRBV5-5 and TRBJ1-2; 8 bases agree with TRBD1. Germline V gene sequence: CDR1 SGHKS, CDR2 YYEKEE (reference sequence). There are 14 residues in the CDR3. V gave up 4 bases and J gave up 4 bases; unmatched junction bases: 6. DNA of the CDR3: TGTGCCAGCAGCATCGGACAGGGTAGCTATGGCTACACCTTC. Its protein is CASSIGQGSYGYTF.

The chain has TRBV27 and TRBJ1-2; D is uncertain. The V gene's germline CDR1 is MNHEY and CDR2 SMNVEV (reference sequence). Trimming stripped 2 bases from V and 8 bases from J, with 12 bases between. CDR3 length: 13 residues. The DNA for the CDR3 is TGTGCCAGCAGTTTAAGTTTGAAACACGGCTACACCTTC. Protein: CASSLSLKHGYTF.

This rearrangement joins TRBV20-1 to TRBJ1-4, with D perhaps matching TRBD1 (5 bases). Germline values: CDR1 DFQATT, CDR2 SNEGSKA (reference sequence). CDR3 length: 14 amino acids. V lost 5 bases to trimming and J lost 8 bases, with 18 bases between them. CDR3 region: CSAGVLDRGEKLFF. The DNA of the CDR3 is TGCAGTGCTGGGGTCCTTGACAGAGGGGAAAAACTGTTTTTT.

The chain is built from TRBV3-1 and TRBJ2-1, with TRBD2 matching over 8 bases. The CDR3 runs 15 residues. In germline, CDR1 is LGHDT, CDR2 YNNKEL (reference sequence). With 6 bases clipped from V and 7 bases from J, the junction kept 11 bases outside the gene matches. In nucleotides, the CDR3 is TGTGCCAGCAGAACCCACCGGGAGGGCCGGAATGAGCAGTTCTTC. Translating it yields CASRTHREGRNEQFF.

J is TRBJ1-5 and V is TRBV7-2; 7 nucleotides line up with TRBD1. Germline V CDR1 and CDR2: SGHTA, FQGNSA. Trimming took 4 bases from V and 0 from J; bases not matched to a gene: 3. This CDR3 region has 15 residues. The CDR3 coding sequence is TGTGCCAGCAGCTCCGGGACAGTTAGCAATCAGCCCCAGCATTTT. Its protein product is CASSSGTVSNQPQHF. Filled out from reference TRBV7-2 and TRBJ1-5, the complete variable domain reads GAGVSQSPSNKVTEKGKDVELRCDPISGHTALYWYRQSLGQGLEFLIYFQGNSAPDKSGLPSDRFSAERTGGSVSTLTIQRTQQEDSAVYLCASSSGTVSNQPQHFGDGTRLSIL.

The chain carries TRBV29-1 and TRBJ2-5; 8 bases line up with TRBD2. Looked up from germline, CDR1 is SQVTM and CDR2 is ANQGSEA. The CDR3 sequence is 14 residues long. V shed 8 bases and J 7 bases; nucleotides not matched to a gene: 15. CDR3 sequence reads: CSSVGSGSSGTQYF. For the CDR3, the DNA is TGCAGCTCGGTAGGGAGCGGGAGTTCTGGGACCCAGTACTTC.

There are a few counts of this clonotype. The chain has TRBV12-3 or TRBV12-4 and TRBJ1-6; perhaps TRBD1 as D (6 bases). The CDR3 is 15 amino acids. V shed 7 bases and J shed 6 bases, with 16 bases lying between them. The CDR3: CASTPTDSPNSPLHF. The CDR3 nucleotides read TGTGCCAGCACCCCTACGGACAGCCCTAATTCACCCCTCCACTTT.

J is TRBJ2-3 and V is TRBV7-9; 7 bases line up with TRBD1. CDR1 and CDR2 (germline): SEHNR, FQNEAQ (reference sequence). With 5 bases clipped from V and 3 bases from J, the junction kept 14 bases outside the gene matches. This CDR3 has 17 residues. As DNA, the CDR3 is TGTGCCAGCAGCCCAGGCGGTACAGGGGTCTTTACAGATACGCAGTATTTT. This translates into CASSPGGTGVFTDTQYF.

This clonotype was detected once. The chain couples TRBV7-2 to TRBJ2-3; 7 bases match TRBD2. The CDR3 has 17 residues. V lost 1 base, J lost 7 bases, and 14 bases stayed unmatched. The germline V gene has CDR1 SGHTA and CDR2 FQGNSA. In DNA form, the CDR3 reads TGTGCCAGCAGCTTAGATCGAAGCGGGACGGGTTTAAATACGCAGTATTTT. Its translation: CASSLDRSGTGLNTQYF. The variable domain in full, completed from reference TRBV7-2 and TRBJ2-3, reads GAGVSQSPSNKVTEKGKDVELRCDPISGHTALYWYRQSLGQGLEFLIYFQGNSAPDKSGLPSDRFSAERTGGSVSTLTIQRTQQEDSAVYLCASSLDRSGTGLNTQYFGPGTRLTVL.

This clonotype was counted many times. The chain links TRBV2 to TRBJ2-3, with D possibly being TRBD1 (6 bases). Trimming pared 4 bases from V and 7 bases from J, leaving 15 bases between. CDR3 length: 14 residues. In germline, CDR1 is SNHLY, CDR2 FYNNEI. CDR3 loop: CASSGPNRDNTQYF. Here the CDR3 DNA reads TGTGCCAGCAGTGGCCCAAACCGGGACAATACGCAGTATTTT.

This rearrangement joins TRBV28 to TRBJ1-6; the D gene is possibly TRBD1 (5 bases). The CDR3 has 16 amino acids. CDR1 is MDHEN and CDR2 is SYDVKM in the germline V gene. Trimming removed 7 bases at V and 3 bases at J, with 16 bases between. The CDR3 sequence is CASIDGGKDYNSPLHF. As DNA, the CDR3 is TGTGCCAGCATAGATGGGGGAAAGGACTATAATTCACCCCTCCACTTT.